Listed here are 8 T cell receptor beta chains from one sample, sequenced in a study of T cells in Graves' hyperthyroidism and ophthalmopathy. RNA transcripts were the template for amplifying TCR beta CDR3 regions. The HTBI primer set was used in a first-round RT-PCR of the TCR CDR3. From the multiplex PCR reads, TCRdb called clonotypes with MiXCR, one entry per CDR3 protein. The sample records 390,000 or so distinct CDR3 sequences, roughly 14% being singletons. Sample: blood. The receptors were sampled from a man in his late teens or twenties with Graves' ophthalmopathy.

The chain links TRBV10-2 to TRBJ2-5; 8 bases are shared with TRBD1. Germline CDR1 WSHSY, CDR2 SAAADI. This CDR3 has 17 amino acids. With 7 bases clipped from V and 4 bases from J, the junction kept 17 bases outside the gene matches. This CDR3 reads CASMTGEQRRVGETQYF. CDR3 coding DNA: TGCGCCAGCATGACAGGGGAACAACGCAGGGTTGGAGAGACCCAGTACTTC.

This clonotype has at least ten counts. The gene calls are TRBV2 and TRBJ1-1, with D maybe TRBD1 (5 bases). Trimming took off 4 bases at V and 0 bases at J, with 18 bases between the two ends. The CDR3 has 17 residues. Per the germline V gene, CDR1 is SNHLY and CDR2 is FYNNEI. Here the CDR3 DNA reads TGTGCCAGCAGTGGGTCCCGCCAGGGTGGTTTGAACACTGAAGCTTTCTTT. Translating it yields CASSGSRQGGLNTEAFF. Using reference TRBV2 and TRBJ1-1 for the parts outside the CDR3, the full variable domain is EPEVTQTPSHQVTQMGQEVILRCVPISNHLYFYWYRQILGQKVEFLVSFYNNEISEKSEIFDDQFSVERPDGSNFTLKIRSTKLEDSAMYFCASSGSRQGGLNTEAFFGQGTRLTVV.

This clonotype was observed at least ten times. The chain couples TRBV11-2 to TRBJ2-1; D possibly corresponds to TRBD1 (6 bases). The CDR3 extends over 15 amino acids. Germline V gene sequence: CDR1 SGHAT, CDR2 FQNNGV. V lost 3 bases and J lost 0, with 9 bases in between. CDR3 residues: CASSFDRSSYNEQFF. The DNA for the CDR3 is TGTGCCAGCAGCTTCGACAGGAGCTCCTACAATGAGCAGTTCTTC.

This clonotype occurred many times. This chain joins TRBV7-2 and TRBJ1-1, with D possibly TRBD1 on 5 matching bases. The CDR3 sequence is 13 residues long. The V gene lost 5 bases and the J gene lost 6 bases, with 13 bases spanning the gap. The germline CDR1 and CDR2 sequences are SGHTA and FQGNSA. In DNA, the CDR3 is TGTGCCAGCAGCCCAAATTTGGGGGCTGAAGCTTTCTTT. It yields the protein CASSPNLGAEAFF.

The chain joins TRBV6-1 to TRBJ2-7; 9 bases are a match to TRBD2. Germline V gene lookup returns CDR1 MNHNS and CDR2 SASEGT. The V and J ends lost 6 bases and 1 base, in that order; junction bases with no gene match: 13. The CDR3 totals 17 residues. DNA of the CDR3: TGTGCCAGCAGCCGTCTAGCGGGAACGGCCAGTTCCTACGAGCAGTACTTC. Its translation is CASSRLAGTASSYEQYF.

This clonotype occurred many times. This chain connects TRBV7-9 to TRBJ2-5, with TRBD2 matching 10 bases. Germline CDR1 reads SEHNR; CDR2 reads FQNEAQ (reference sequence). This CDR3 comprises 15 residues. V lost 3 bases and J lost 3; bases outside the gene matches: 4. The CDR3 spells CASSLVLAGEETQYF. For the CDR3, the DNA is TGTGCCAGCAGCTTGGTTCTAGCGGGAGAAGAGACCCAGTACTTC.

This clonotype was counted at least ten times. The chain links TRBV2 to TRBJ2-7, with D uncertain. Per germline, CDR1 SNHLY and CDR2 FYNNEI. The CDR3 consists of 11 residues. Deletions cut 7 bases from V and 0 bases from J, with 4 bases between. CDR3 coding DNA: TGTGCCAGCACCCTCTCCTACGAGCAGTACTTC. It translates to CASTLSYEQYF.

The genes are TRBV6-1 and TRBJ2-7; TRBD1 matches 11 bases. CDR3 length equals 15 residues. The germline V gene has CDR1 MNHNS and CDR2 SASEGT. Trimming cost V 6 bases and J 2 bases; bases outside gene matches: 6. The CDR3: CASSRGQGAAYEQYF. The CDR3 DNA reads as TGTGCCAGCAGCCGTGGACAGGGGGCGGCCTACGAGCAGTACTTC.